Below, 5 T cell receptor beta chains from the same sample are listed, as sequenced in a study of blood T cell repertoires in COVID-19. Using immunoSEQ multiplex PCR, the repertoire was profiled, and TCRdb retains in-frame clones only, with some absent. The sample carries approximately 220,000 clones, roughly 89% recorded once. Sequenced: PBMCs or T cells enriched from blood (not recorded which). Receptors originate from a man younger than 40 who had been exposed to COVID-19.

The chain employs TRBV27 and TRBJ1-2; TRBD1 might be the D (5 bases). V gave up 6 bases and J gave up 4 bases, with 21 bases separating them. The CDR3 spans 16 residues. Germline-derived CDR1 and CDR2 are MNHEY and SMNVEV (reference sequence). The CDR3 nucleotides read TGTGCCAGCAGCCAAGGGAGGGGCGGGAGTCTCTATGGCTACACCTTC. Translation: CASSQGRGGSLYGYTF.

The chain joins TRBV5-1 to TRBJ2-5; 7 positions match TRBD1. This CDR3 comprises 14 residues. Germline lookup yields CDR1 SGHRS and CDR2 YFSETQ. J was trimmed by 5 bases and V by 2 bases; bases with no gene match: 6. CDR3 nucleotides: TGCGCCAGCAGCTTAGACAGGGCCAGGGAGACCCAGTACTTC. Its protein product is CASSLDRARETQYF.

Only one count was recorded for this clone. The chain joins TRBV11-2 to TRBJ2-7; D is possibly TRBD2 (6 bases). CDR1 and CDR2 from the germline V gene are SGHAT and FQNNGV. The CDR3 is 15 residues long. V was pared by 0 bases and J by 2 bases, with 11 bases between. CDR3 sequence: CASSLEAGSAYEQYF. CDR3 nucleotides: TGTGCCAGCAGCTTAGAGGCGGGATCCGCCTACGAGCAGTACTTC.

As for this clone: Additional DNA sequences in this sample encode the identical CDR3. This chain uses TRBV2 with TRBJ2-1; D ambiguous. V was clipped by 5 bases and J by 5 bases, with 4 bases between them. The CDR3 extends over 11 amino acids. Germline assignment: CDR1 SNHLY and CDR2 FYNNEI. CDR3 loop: CASSRDNEQFF. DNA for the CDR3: TGTGCCAGCAGTCGGGACAATGAGCAGTTCTTC.

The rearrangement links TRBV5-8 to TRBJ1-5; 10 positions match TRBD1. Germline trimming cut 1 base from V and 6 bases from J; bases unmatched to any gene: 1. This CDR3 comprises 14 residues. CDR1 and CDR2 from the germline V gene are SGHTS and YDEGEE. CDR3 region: CASSLRTGGQPQHF. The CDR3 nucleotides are TGTGCCAGCAGCTTGAGGACAGGGGGTCAGCCCCAGCATTTT.